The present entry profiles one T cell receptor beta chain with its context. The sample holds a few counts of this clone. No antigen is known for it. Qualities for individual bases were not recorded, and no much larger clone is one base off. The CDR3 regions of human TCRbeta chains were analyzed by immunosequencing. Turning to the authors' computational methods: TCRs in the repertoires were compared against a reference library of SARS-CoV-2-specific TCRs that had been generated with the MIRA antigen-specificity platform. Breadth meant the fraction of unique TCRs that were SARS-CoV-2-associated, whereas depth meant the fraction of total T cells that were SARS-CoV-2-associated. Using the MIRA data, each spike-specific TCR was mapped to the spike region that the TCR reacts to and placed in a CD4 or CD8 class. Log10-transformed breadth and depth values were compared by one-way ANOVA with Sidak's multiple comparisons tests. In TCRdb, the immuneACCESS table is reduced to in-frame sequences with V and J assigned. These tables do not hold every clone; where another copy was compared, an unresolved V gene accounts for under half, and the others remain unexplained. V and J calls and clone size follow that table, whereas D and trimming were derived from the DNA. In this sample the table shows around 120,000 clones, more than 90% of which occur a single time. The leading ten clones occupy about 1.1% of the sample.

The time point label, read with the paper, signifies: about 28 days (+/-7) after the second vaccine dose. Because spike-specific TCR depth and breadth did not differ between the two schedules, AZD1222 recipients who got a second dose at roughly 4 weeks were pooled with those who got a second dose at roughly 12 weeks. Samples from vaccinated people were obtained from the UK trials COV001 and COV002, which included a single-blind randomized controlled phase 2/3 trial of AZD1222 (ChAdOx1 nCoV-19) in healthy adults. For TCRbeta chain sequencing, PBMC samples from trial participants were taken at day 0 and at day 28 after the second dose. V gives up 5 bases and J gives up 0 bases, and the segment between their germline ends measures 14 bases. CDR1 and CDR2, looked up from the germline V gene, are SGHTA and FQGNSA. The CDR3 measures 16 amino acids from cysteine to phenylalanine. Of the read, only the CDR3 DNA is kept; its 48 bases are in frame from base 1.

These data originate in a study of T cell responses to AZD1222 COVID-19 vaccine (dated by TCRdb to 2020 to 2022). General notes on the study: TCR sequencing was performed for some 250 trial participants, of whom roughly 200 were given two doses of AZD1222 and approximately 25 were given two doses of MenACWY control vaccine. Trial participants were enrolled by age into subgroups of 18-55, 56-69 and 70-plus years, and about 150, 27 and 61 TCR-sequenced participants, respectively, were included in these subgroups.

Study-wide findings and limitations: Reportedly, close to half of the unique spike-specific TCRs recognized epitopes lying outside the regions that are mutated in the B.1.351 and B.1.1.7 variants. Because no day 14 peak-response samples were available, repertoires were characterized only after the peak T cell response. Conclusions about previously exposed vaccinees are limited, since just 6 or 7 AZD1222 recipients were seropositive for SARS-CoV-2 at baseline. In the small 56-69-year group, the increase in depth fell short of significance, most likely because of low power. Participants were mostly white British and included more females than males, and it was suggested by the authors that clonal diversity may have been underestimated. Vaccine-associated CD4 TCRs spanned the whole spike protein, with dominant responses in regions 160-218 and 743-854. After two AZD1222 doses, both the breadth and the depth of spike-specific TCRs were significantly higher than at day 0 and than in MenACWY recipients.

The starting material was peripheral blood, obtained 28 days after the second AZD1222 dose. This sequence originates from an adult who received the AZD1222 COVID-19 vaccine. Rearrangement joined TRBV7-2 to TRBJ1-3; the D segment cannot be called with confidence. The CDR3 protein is CASSQRNSHSGNTIYF. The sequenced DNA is TGTGCCAGCAGCCAACGGAACAGTCACTCTGGAAACACCATATATTTT.